This T cell receptor (beta chain) was documented in a study of OX40 agonist ivuxolimab in advanced cancers. Study in general: Administration of intravenous ivuxolimab to patients occurred every 2 weeks at 0.01 to 10 mg/kg.

Profiled with immunoSEQ multiplex PCR; TCRdb holds only in-frame clones, not every one. Of 15,000 to 20,000 clones in the sample, around 87% were seen once. Study conclusions and caveats: Those patients achieving a partial response at 0.1-3.0 mg/kg showed among the lowest clonal expansion.

Notes on this clone: No antigen is known for it.

Trimming took off 2 bases at V and 5 bases at J, with 5 bases between the two ends. This CDR3 is built from 12 residues. CDR1 is SGHVS, CDR2 FQNEAQ, per germline. Sample: CD4+ or CD8+ T cells sorted from blood, taken in a trial of the OX40 agonist ivuxolimab. The V call is TRBV7-8, the J call TRBJ2-3; no firm D call. The origin of this receptor is an adult with an advanced solid tumor such as melanoma, head and neck, liver or kidney cancer. For the CDR3, the DNA is TGTGCCAGCAGCTTACCCCTAGATACGCAGTATTTT. Translation: CASSLPLDTQYF. Using reference TRBV7-8 and TRBJ2-3 for the parts outside the CDR3, the full variable domain is GAGVSQSPRYKVAKRGQDVALRCDPISGHVSLFWYQQALGQGPEFLTYFQNEAQLDKSGLPSDRFFAERPEGSVSTLKIQRTQQEDSAVYLCASSLPLDTQYFGPGTRLTVL.